The next 27 T cell receptor beta chains were all read from a single sample in a study of T cell changes during pregnancy in multiple sclerosis. The table came from immunoSEQ multiplex PCR; TCRdb's copy has only in-frame clones and leaves some out. This table holds roughly 40,000 clones, about 90% found once. Source: CD4+ T cells from peripheral blood mononuclear cells, taken before pregnancy. The receptors stem from a female donor with multiple sclerosis, enrolled in a pregnancy study.

The CDR3: CASSPTGNSPITLNTEAFF. In nucleotides, the CDR3 is TGTGCCAGCTCACCCACCGGGAACTCACCCATTACGTTGAACACTGAAGCTTTCTTT. The chain carries TRBV18 and TRBJ1-1; D unclear. The CDR3 is 19 amino acids. The germline V gene encodes CDR1 KGHSH and CDR2 LQKENI. Between the trimmed V and J ends, which lost 3 bases and 0 bases, there was a span of 23 bases.

This clone has only one observation. The CDR3 sequence is CASSLGLAGPYEQYF. The CDR3 DNA reads TGTGCCAGCAGCTTAGGACTAGCGGGACCCTACGAGCAGTACTTC. This chain uses TRBV7-9 with TRBJ2-7; 11 bases are a match to TRBD2. From germline, CDR1 is SEHNR and CDR2 FQNEAQ (reference sequence). CDR3 size: 15 residues. After removal of 1 base from V and 2 bases from J, the junction contained 1 base not matched to a gene.

The chain uses TRBV29-1 and TRBJ2-3; no firm D call. The germline V and J ends were trimmed by 6 bases and 2 bases, with 6 bases remaining between them. CDR3 length: 11 amino acids. The germline V gene has CDR1 SQVTM and CDR2 ANQGSEA. Here the CDR3 DNA reads TGCAGCGTACATCACACAGATACGCAGTATTTT. The encoded protein is CSVHHTDTQYF.

This sequence joins TRBV25-1 and TRBJ2-5, with D tentatively TRBD1 (5 bases). Trimming took off 1 base at V and 5 bases at J, with 17 bases between the two ends. Germline lookup yields CDR1 MGHDK and CDR2 SYGVNS. CDR3 length: 16 amino acids. The CDR3 nucleotides are TGTGCCAGCAGTGAATTGGCAGCAGGGTCACGGGAGACCCAGTACTTC. Its translation is CASSELAAGSRETQYF.

This chain links TRBV19 with TRBJ1-5; perhaps TRBD1 as D (6 bases). Germline-derived CDR1 and CDR2 are LNHDA and SQIVND (reference sequence). The CDR3 runs to 14 residues. CDR3 sequence reads: CAVGSGAPGQPQHF. CDR3 coding DNA: TGTGCTGTCGGATCAGGGGCGCCAGGTCAGCCCCAGCATTTT.

The gene calls are TRBV10-1 and TRBJ1-5, with D perhaps TRBD1 (5 bases). Germline CDR1 and CDR2: WNHNN and SYGVQD (reference sequence). There are 13 residues in the CDR3. V dropped 8 bases and J dropped 3 bases, with 11 bases sitting between them. Written as DNA, the CDR3 is TGCGCCAGCGGGGACTGCCCCAATCAGCCCCAGCATTTT. Protein: CASGDCPNQPQHF.

The rearrangement uses TRBV11-3 and TRBJ2-6; weak D call: TRBD1 (6 bases). Germline V gives CDR1 SGHNT, CDR2 YENEEA. The V and J ends lost 5 bases and 1 base respectively, with 12 bases between them. CDR3 length equals 16 residues. The DNA of the CDR3 is TGTGCCAGCAGCCACGGAAGGGGGTCTGGGGCCAACGTCCTGACTTTC. It yields the protein CASSHGRGSGANVLTF.

The chain employs TRBV19 and TRBJ2-7; 7 bases are shared with TRBD1. The trim removed 1 base at V and 3 bases at J, leaving 9 bases unmatched. The CDR3 has 16 residues. Germline V lookup: CDR1 LNHDA, CDR2 SQIVND (reference sequence). The DNA of the CDR3 is TGTGCCAGTAGTATAGCTAAGGGGGCGCCCCTCTACGAGCAGTACTTC. Residues: CASSIAKGAPLYEQYF.

V usage is TRBV11-1 and J usage is TRBJ2-5; tentative D call: TRBD1 (6 bases). In germline, CDR1 is SGHAT, CDR2 FQDESV (reference sequence). This CDR3 spans 15 amino acids. V lost 2 bases and J 4 bases, leaving 14 bases between the germline ends. The CDR3 coding sequence is TGTGCCAGCAGCTTATGGGCAGGGGACCTAGAGACCCAGTACTTC. Its translation: CASSLWAGDLETQYF.

V and J are TRBV7-2 and TRBJ2-1; 8 nucleotides match TRBD1. The CDR3 covers 13 residues. Per germline, CDR1 SGHTA and CDR2 FQGNSA. The junction had 4 bases not matched to a gene; V was cut back by 5 bases and J by 7 bases. The CDR3 DNA reads TGTGCCAGCAGCCTGGACAGGGTGAATGAGCAGTTCTTC. This codes for CASSLDRVNEQFF. Full variable domain (remainder filled in from reference TRBV7-2 and TRBJ2-1): GAGVSQSPSNKVTEKGKDVELRCDPISGHTALYWYRQSLGQGLEFLIYFQGNSAPDKSGLPSDRFSAERTGGSVSTLTIQRTQQEDSAVYLCASSLDRVNEQFFGPGTRLTVL.

The chain employs TRBV11-3 and TRBJ2-2; 11 bases line up with TRBD2. Germline CDR1 SGHNT, CDR2 YENEEA. Trimming removed 5 bases from V and 4 bases from J; junction bases left unmatched: 6. This CDR3 comprises 16 residues. The CDR3 nucleotides read TGTGCCAGCAGCCTCGGGACTAGCGGATTCACCGGGGAGCTGTTTTTT. Translation gives CASSLGTSGFTGELFF.

The chain joins TRBV2 to TRBJ2-7, with a tentative D call TRBD1 (5 bases). The V gene's germline CDR1 is SNHLY and CDR2 FYNNEI. The CDR3 length is 13 residues. The V and J ends lost 5 bases and 5 bases respectively, with 13 bases between them. The CDR3 nucleotides are TGTGCCAGCAGTTTTGTACAGGCTAACGAGCAGTACTTC. Amino acid sequence: CASSFVQANEQYF.

V gene TRBV30 combines with J gene TRBJ2-5, with D perhaps TRBD2 (6 bases). V lost 0 bases and J 4 bases, leaving 12 bases between the germline ends. CDR1 is GTSNPN and CDR2 is SVGIG in the germline V gene (reference sequence). The CDR3 sequence is 14 residues long. CDR3 nucleotides: TGTGCCTGGAGTGTACGGAGGGGAGTAGAGACCCAGTACTTC. Its protein product is CAWSVRRGVETQYF. The whole variable domain, filled in from reference TRBV30 and TRBJ2-5, reads SQTIHQWPATLVQPVGSPLSLECTVEGTSNPNLYWYRQAAGRGLQLLFYSVGIGQISSEVPQNLSASRPQDRQFILSSKKLLLSDSGFYLCAWSVRRGVETQYFGPGTRLLVL.

The chain recombines TRBV6-5 with TRBJ1-5; D gene ambiguous. The CDR3 is 13 residues long. The V end lost 9 bases, the J end lost 0 bases, and 9 bases lay between the germline ends. The germline V gene has CDR1 MNHEY and CDR2 SVGAGI. This CDR3 is CASCLASNQPQHF. Here the CDR3 DNA reads TGTGCCAGTTGCTTGGCTAGCAATCAGCCCCAGCATTTT.

CDR3 loop: CASSPNRGGQPQHF. The CDR3 nucleotides are TGCGCCAGCAGCCCGAACAGGGGAGGTCAGCCCCAGCATTTT. The V and J genes are TRBV5-1 and TRBJ1-5; 7 bases line up with TRBD1. This CDR3 is built from 14 residues. V shed 4 bases and J 6 bases; nucleotides not matched to a gene: 7. Per the germline V gene, CDR1 is SGHRS and CDR2 is YFSETQ.

The chain links TRBV28 to TRBJ1-2; the match to TRBD1 covers 9 bases. CDR1 and CDR2 (germline): MDHEN, SYDVKM. The trim removed 1 base at V and 4 bases at J, leaving 7 bases unmatched. The length of the CDR3 is 16 residues. CDR3 bases: TGTGCCAGCAGTTTATCTGGACAGGGGAAGGGCTATGGCTACACCTTC. This gives the protein CASSLSGQGKGYGYTF.

J is TRBJ2-7 and V is TRBV1; the table's D gene call, TRBD2, was not cross checked with the DNA. TRBV1 is deemed a pseudogene. The CDR3 is 18 residues long. The CDR3 loop is CTSIVGKGGKSGRNEQYF. Here the CDR3 DNA reads TGCACCAGCATTGTCGGGAAGGGCGGGAAATCTGGACGGAACGAGCAGTACTTC.

This sequence joins TRBV7-2 and TRBJ2-7; D unclear. CDR3 length: 17 residues. The V end lost 1 base, the J end lost 0 bases, and 16 bases lay between the germline ends. CDR1 is SGHTA and CDR2 is FQGNSA in the germline V gene. This chain's CDR3 is CASSLVWSALHSYEQYF. The CDR3 region has the DNA TGTGCCAGCAGCTTAGTATGGTCAGCGTTACACTCCTACGAGCAGTACTTC.

The J gene is TRBJ2-7, the V gene TRBV5-1; 9 bases align to TRBD1. The CDR3 consists of 14 residues. Germline assignment: CDR1 SGHRS and CDR2 YFSETQ. Trimming cost V 4 bases and J 6 bases; bases outside gene matches: 8. The CDR3 DNA reads as TGCGCCAGCAGCCGGACAGGGGTGAGTCCCGAGCAGTACTTC. Translated, it gives CASSRTGVSPEQYF.

This clone was recorded once. J is TRBJ1-2 and V is TRBV5-1, with TRBD1 as a possible D gene (5 bases). Germline CDR1 and CDR2: SGHRS and YFSETQ. This CDR3 spans 13 amino acids. Trimming pared 1 base from V and 11 bases from J, leaving 15 bases between. In DNA, the CDR3 is TGCGCCAGCAGCTTGTCCGTCAGTTCAGGGTACACCTTC. Amino acids: CASSLSVSSGYTF. Based on the CDR3 plus reference TRBV5-1 and TRBJ1-2, the full variable domain is KAGVTQTPRYLIKTRGQQVTLSCSPISGHRSVSWYQQTPGQGLQFLFEYFSETQRNKGNFPGRFSGRQFSNSRSEMNVSTLELGDSALYLCASSLSVSSGYTFGSGTRLTVV.

V and J are TRBV29-1 and TRBJ2-3, with TRBD2 identical over 10 bases. CDR1 and CDR2 from the germline V gene are SQVTM and ANQGSEA. The CDR3 is 15 residues long. The junction had 7 bases not matched to a gene; V was cut back by 5 bases and J by 2 bases. The CDR3 loop reads CSVKTSGRSTDTQYF. The DNA for the CDR3 is TGCAGCGTTAAGACTAGCGGGCGGTCCACAGATACGCAGTATTTT.

V usage is TRBV27 and J usage is TRBJ1-3, with a weak D call TRBD1 (6 bases). V lost 9 bases and J lost 2, with 14 bases in between. The length of the CDR3 is 14 residues. In germline, CDR1 is MNHEY, CDR2 SMNVEV (reference sequence). CDR3 region: CASAHDRPGNTIYF. CDR3 nucleotides: TGTGCCAGTGCCCATGACAGGCCTGGAAACACCATATATTTT.

This clone was observed a handful of times. The V and J genes are TRBV2 and TRBJ1-2, with 7 bases aligning to TRBD1. The trim removed 5 bases at V and 0 bases at J, leaving 3 bases unmatched. The CDR3 has 14 amino acids. Germline CDR1 and CDR2: SNHLY and FYNNEI. CDR3 protein: CASSRQGSNYGYTF. The DNA of the CDR3 is TGTGCCAGCAGTCGACAGGGTTCTAACTATGGCTACACCTTC. The full variable domain, completed using reference TRBV2 and TRBJ1-2, is EPEVTQTPSHQVTQMGQEVILRCVPISNHLYFYWYRQILGQKVEFLVSFYNNEISEKSEIFDDQFSVERPDGSNFTLKIRSTKLEDSAMYFCASSRQGSNYGYTFGSGTRLTVV.

The CDR3 coding sequence is TGTGCCAGCAGCGTAGCTCGGGCGGGAGGAGGAGAGACCCAGTACTTC. This encodes CASSVARAGGGETQYF. The J gene is TRBJ2-5, the V gene TRBV9; 8 bases are a match to TRBD2. V lost 0 bases and J lost 4; bases outside the gene matches: 8. Germline assignment: CDR1 SGDLS and CDR2 YYNGEE. This CDR3 is built from 16 residues.

This clone turned up a few times. The chain has TRBV28 and TRBJ1-2, with a tentative D call TRBD1 (6 bases). Germline CDR1 and CDR2: MDHEN and SYDVKM. Deletions cut 5 bases from V and 7 bases from J, with 14 bases between. The CDR3 covers 13 residues. CDR3 residues: CASSNSDSPGYTF. The CDR3, as DNA: TGTGCCAGCAGTAACTCGGACAGTCCTGGCTACACCTTC.

The chain recombines TRBV20-1 with TRBJ2-5, with TRBD2 matching over 8 bases. The germline gives CDR1 DFQATT, CDR2 SNEGSKA (reference sequence). The length of the CDR3 is 11 residues. CDR3 DNA: TGCAGCATGGGACTAGGGGAGACCCAGTACTTC. Its translation is CSMGLGETQYF.

The gene calls are TRBV5-6 and TRBJ2-7, with D possibly TRBD2 on 6 matching bases. The germline V and J ends were trimmed by 4 bases and 3 bases, with 17 bases remaining between them. Looked up from germline, CDR1 is SGHDT and CDR2 is YYEEEE. This CDR3 has 15 amino acids. In DNA, the CDR3 is TGTGCCAGCAGCCTAAACCCCAGGGACTTCTACGAGCAGTACTTC. The encoded protein is CASSLNPRDFYEQYF.